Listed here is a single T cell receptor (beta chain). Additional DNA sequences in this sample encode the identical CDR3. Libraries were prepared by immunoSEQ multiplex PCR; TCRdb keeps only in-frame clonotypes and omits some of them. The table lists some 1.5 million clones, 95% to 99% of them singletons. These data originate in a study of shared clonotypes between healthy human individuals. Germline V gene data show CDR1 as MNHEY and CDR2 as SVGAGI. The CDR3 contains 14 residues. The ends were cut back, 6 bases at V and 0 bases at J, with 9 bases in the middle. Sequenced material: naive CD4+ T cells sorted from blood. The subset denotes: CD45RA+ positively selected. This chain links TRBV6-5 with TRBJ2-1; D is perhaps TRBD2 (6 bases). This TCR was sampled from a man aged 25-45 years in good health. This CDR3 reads CASSRESSYNEQFF. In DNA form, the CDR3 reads TGTGCCAGCAGCCGGGAGAGCTCCTACAATGAGCAGTTCTTC.